The source of this T cell receptor beta chain is a study of blood T cell repertoires in COVID-19. Across the study: Some COVID-19 samples were acute and others convalescent; all came from the United States, Italy and Spain.

As processed by the authors: The authors estimated nucleated cell counts from reference gene primer amplification. This table comes from immunoSEQ multiplex PCR, and its TCRdb copy is limited to in-frame clones, with some not included. From that table come the V and J calls and clone size; the DNA was used to work out D and trimming. This sample has about 250,000 clones, with about 91% found just once. It was during active infection that Seattle patients were enrolled and then longitudinally followed. Germline V gene lookup returns CDR1 LNHDA and CDR2 SQIVND (reference sequence). The CDR3 contains 13 residues. V gave up 7 bases and J gave up 6 bases, with 15 bases separating them.

This clonotype originated in a woman aged 25 to 45 with COVID-19, enrolled during active disease. The sample consisted of peripheral blood. The chain has TRBV19 and TRBJ1-1; maybe TRBD1 (5 bases). The CDR3 region is CASINPPGAEAFF. The CDR3 nucleotides are TGTGCCAGTATCAACCCCCCGGGGGCTGAAGCTTTCTTT.